Presented here are 23 T cell receptor beta chains from one specimen sequenced in a study of T-cell reconstitution after alpha-beta-depleted transplantation in children. Unique molecular identifiers were incorporated into the prepared TCRbeta library. TCRdb processed the PCR reads anew with MiXCR; each CDR3 protein has one entry. The sample carries nearly 350,000 distinct CDR3 sequences, around 16% recorded once. Sequencing was performed on PBMCs, mostly from graft donor cells, taken 360 days after TCRalphabeta/CD19-depleted stem cell transplant. These TCRs come from a male patient between 2 and 9 years old who had a stem cell transplant for acute lymphoblastic leukemia, so the T cells may come from the graft donor.

This clonotype was observed a handful of times. The chain combines TRBV10-3 with TRBJ2-1; D tentatively fits TRBD1 or TRBD2 (5 bases each). Germline V gene lookup returns CDR1 ENHRY and CDR2 SYGVKD. The CDR3 runs to 17 residues. The V gene lost 0 bases and the J gene lost 2 bases, with 14 bases spanning the gap. The CDR3 reads CAISESPGTLTYNEQFF. In DNA form, the CDR3 reads TGTGCCATCAGTGAGTCGCCCGGGACGCTAACCTACAATGAGCAGTTCTTC.

The chain carries TRBV19 and TRBJ2-1, with TRBD1 matching 8 bases. The length of the CDR3 is 16 residues. The germline V gene has CDR1 LNHDA and CDR2 SQIVND (reference sequence). The J segment lost 2 bases and the V segment lost 3 bases, leaving 6 bases of the junction unmatched. CDR3 in DNA: TGTGCCAGTAGTATGAGCCGGGACAGGCCCTACAATGAGCAGTTCTTC. Translation: CASSMSRDRPYNEQFF.

The rearrangement uses TRBV20-1 and TRBJ1-3; 8 nucleotides match TRBD1. From germline, CDR1 is DFQATT and CDR2 SNEGSKA (reference sequence). The V segment lost 7 bases and the J segment 4 bases; nucleotides outside the gene matches: 12. The CDR3 length is 15 residues. CDR3 sequence: CSVPTGAQGGNTIYF. The CDR3 bases are TGCAGTGTTCCGACAGGGGCCCAGGGGGGAAACACCATATATTTT.

Comments on this clonotype: A much bigger clone sits one base away, suggesting this may be a read error. This CDR3 is missing its conserved last phenylalanine or tryptophan, likely due to a read error. CDR3 nucleotide sequence: TGTGCCAGTAGTATGAGGGTCTATAGCAATCAGCCCCAGCATTAT. Protein sequence: CASSMRVYSNQPQHY. The gene calls are TRBV19 and TRBJ1-5; no firm D call. CDR1 LNHDA and CDR2 SQIVND come from the germline V gene (reference sequence). The CDR3 sequence is 15 residues long. Trimming shortened V by 3 bases and J by 0 bases, and 9 bases separated the two germline ends.

This clonotype was picked up a small number of times. The rearrangement uses TRBV11-2 and TRBJ1-1; D is uncertain. The CDR3 covers 12 residues. Deletions cut 1 base from V and 8 bases from J, with 8 bases between. Germline CDR1 is SGHAT and CDR2 is FQNNGV. The CDR3 spells CASSLGREEAFF. The CDR3, as DNA: TGTGCCAGCAGCTTAGGGCGGGAAGAAGCTTTCTTT. Drawing the rest from reference TRBV11-2 and TRBJ1-1, the complete variable domain is EAGVAQSPRYKIIEKRQSVAFWCNPISGHATLYWYQQILGQGPKLLIQFQNNGVVDDSQLPKDRFSAERLKGVDSTLKIQPAKLEDSAVYLCASSLGREEAFFGQGTRLTVV.

This clonotype was found a few times. V usage is TRBV14 and J usage is TRBJ2-1, with 7 positions matching TRBD1. The CDR3 runs 16 residues. Per the germline V gene, CDR1 is SGHDN and CDR2 is FVKESK. J gave up 6 bases and V 1 base, and 9 bases lay outside the gene matches. The CDR3 reads CASSQVETGYPNEQFF. Here the CDR3 DNA reads TGTGCCAGCAGCCAAGTTGAGACAGGGTATCCCAATGAGCAGTTCTTC.

This clonotype has ten or more counts. J is TRBJ2-5 and V is TRBV5-4; D gene unclear. There are 13 residues in the CDR3. CDR1 SGHNT and CDR2 YYREEE come from the germline V gene (reference sequence). V lost 1 base to trimming and J lost 5 bases, with 9 bases between them. CDR3 coding DNA: TGTGCCAGCAGCTTGCTCGTCGGGGAGACCCAGTACTTC. Its translation is CASSLLVGETQYF.

The rearrangement joins TRBV6-6 to TRBJ2-1; maybe TRBD2 (6 bases). Germline CDR1 and CDR2: MNHNY and SVGAGI (reference sequence). The CDR3 runs 13 residues. V shed 6 bases and J shed 0 bases, with 6 bases lying between them. CDR3 in amino acids: CASRTSSYNEQFF. The CDR3, as DNA: TGTGCCAGCAGGACTAGCTCCTACAATGAGCAGTTCTTC.

This clonotype was recorded a few times. The chain couples TRBV6-5 to TRBJ2-1, with D possibly being TRBD2 (6 bases). The germline V and J ends were trimmed by 3 bases and 2 bases, with 14 bases remaining between them. Germline CDR1 reads MNHEY; CDR2 reads SVGAGI. This CDR3 has 16 amino acids. The CDR3 DNA follows: TGTGCCAGCAGTTATAGCCGCGGGACCCCCTACAATGAGCAGTTCTTC. It specifies CASSYSRGTPYNEQFF.

Ten or more counts support this clonotype. The chain employs TRBV28 and TRBJ1-1, with D possibly TRBD1 on 6 matching bases. CDR3 length: 14 amino acids. V was trimmed by 3 bases and J by 2 bases, leaving 10 bases between them. CDR1 is MDHEN, CDR2 SYDVKM, per germline. This chain's CDR3 is CASSLVGHNTEAFF. Here the CDR3 DNA reads TGTGCCAGCAGTTTGGTGGGACACAACACTGAAGCTTTCTTT.

In this sample, this clonotype turned up a few times. The J gene is TRBJ2-3, the V gene TRBV5-1; D remains unclear. V lost 1 base and J lost 5, with 5 bases in between. Germline V gene sequence: CDR1 SGHRS, CDR2 YFSETQ. This CDR3 has 12 residues. The CDR3 sequence is CASSLYLDTQYF. Here the CDR3 DNA reads TGCGCCAGCAGCTTGTACTTAGATACGCAGTATTTT. The variable domain in full, with the rest retrieved from reference TRBV5-1 and TRBJ2-3, is KAGVTQTPRYLIKTRGQQVTLSCSPISGHRSVSWYQQTPGQGLQFLFEYFSETQRNKGNFPGRFSGRQFSNSRSEMNVSTLELGDSALYLCASSLYLDTQYFGPGTRLTVL.

This clonotype was recorded at least ten times. The rearrangement links TRBV5-6 to TRBJ2-5; D is ambiguous. CDR1 is SGHDT and CDR2 is YYEEEE in the germline V gene. CDR3 length equals 14 residues. V lost 0 bases to trimming and J lost 4 bases, with 10 bases between them. The CDR3 DNA is TGTGCCAGCAGCTTGGGTGTATTGCGAGAGACCCAGTACTTC. Translated: CASSLGVLRETQYF.

This clonotype was picked up a small number of times. V is TRBV6-1 and J is TRBJ1-4; 9 bases are a match to TRBD1. The CDR3 spans 17 residues. Germline V lookup: CDR1 MNHNS, CDR2 SASEGT. Trimming at V came to 7 bases and at J to 2 bases, leaving 11 bases not matched to a gene. The CDR3 region is CASNPRQGGMTNEKLFF. CDR3 DNA sequence: TGTGCCAGCAATCCTCGACAGGGGGGTATGACTAATGAAAAACTGTTTTTT.

This clonotype was seen more than once but under ten times. V gene TRBV4-1 combines with J gene TRBJ2-1, with 9 bases fitting TRBD2. Germline trimming cut 0 bases from V and 14 bases from J; bases unmatched to any gene: 11. CDR3 length: 15 amino acids. Germline V lookup: CDR1 MGHRA, CDR2 YSYEKL. CDR3 sequence reads: CASSQDPPVAGDKFF. The DNA of the CDR3 is TGCGCCAGCAGCCAAGATCCTCCCGTAGCGGGAGACAAGTTCTTC.

V and J are TRBV20-1 and TRBJ2-2; possible D gene TRBD2, 9 bases. Germline V CDR1 and CDR2: DFQATT, SNEGSKA (reference sequence). CDR3 length equals 15 residues. Trimming removed 6 bases from V and 7 bases from J, with 21 bases in between. CDR3: CSAAGGGRAFGELFF. The CDR3 DNA reads as TGCAGTGCCGCAGGGGGCGGGAGGGCCTTCGGGGAGCTGTTTTTT.

V is TRBV9 and J is TRBJ1-1, with D perhaps TRBD1 (5 bases). The CDR3 runs 14 residues. Trimming stripped 4 bases from V and 5 bases from J, with 15 bases between. Per germline, CDR1 SGDLS and CDR2 YYNGEE. The CDR3 region is CASSSLAGATEAFF. Here the CDR3 DNA reads TGTGCCAGCAGCTCCCTGGCCGGGGCTACTGAAGCTTTCTTT.

The rearrangement joins TRBV12-3 or TRBV12-4 to TRBJ2-5; 11 bases match TRBD2. The CDR3 covers 18 residues. V dropped 3 bases and J dropped 1; count of bases not matched to a gene: 10. The CDR3 sequence: CASSFTLAGGVLQETQYF. In DNA, the CDR3 is TGTGCCAGCAGTTTTACGCTAGCGGGAGGCGTACTCCAAGAGACCCAGTACTTC.

This clonotype was seen more than once but under ten times. The genes are TRBV12-3 or TRBV12-4 and TRBJ1-1; TRBD1 aligns across 8 bases. The CDR3 spans 15 residues. V was pared by 3 bases and J by 6 bases, with 9 bases of the junction left unmatched. The CDR3 nucleotides are TGTGCCAGCAGTTTTGGACAGGGAGGGTGGTCTGAAGCTTTCTTT. Protein: CASSFGQGGWSEAFF.

This clonotype was picked up a small number of times. This chain uses TRBV5-1 with TRBJ2-7; D is uncertain. The germline V gene has CDR1 SGHRS and CDR2 YFSETQ. V was pared by 4 bases and J by 2 bases, with 13 bases between. CDR3 size: 14 residues. The CDR3 region is CASSEPGRAYEQYF. CDR3 in DNA: TGCGCCAGCAGCGAACCAGGTCGGGCCTACGAGCAGTACTTC.

The J gene is TRBJ2-5, the V gene TRBV12-3 or TRBV12-4, with 8 bases fitting TRBD2. This CDR3 has 17 residues. V lost 2 bases and J lost 5; bases outside the gene matches: 13. Here the CDR3 reads CASSLPNPFPGGETQYF. Written as DNA, the CDR3 is TGTGCCAGCAGTTTACCGAACCCATTCCCGGGGGGGGAGACCCAGTACTTC.

This chain links TRBV10-3 with TRBJ1-1, with unresolved D. Germline V gene sequence: CDR1 ENHRY, CDR2 SYGVKD. The CDR3 has 13 amino acids. The V gene lost 3 bases and the J gene lost 8 bases, with 13 bases spanning the gap. This CDR3 is CAISEINFSEAFF. CDR3 DNA: TGTGCCATCAGTGAAATCAACTTTTCCGAAGCTTTCTTT.

This sequence joins TRBV27 and TRBJ2-1; 7 nucleotides agree with TRBD2. Unmatched junction bases numbered 8, after V lost 3 bases and J lost 15 bases. Germline V lookup: CDR1 MNHEY, CDR2 SMNVEV (reference sequence). The CDR3 is 12 amino acids. CDR3 residues: CASSFDRTRLFF. CDR3 DNA sequence: TGTGCCAGCAGTTTCGACCGGACTAGGCTGTTCTTC.

This clonotype was recorded many times. The gene calls are TRBV28 and TRBJ2-6, with no clear D. Germline CDR1 reads MDHEN; CDR2 reads SYDVKM. The CDR3 is made up of 13 amino acids. V shed 6 bases and J shed 5 bases, with 8 bases lying between them. The CDR3 region has the DNA TGTGCCAGCAGCCCCTTCAGGGCCAACGTCCTGACTTTC. Its protein is CASSPFRANVLTF.